This TCR beta chain was sequenced during a study of blood T cell repertoires in COVID-19. This CDR3 contains 14 residues. Germline assignment: CDR1 WNHNN and CDR2 SYGVQD (reference sequence). J lost 9 bases, V lost 5 bases, and 10 bases had no gene match. Produced via immunoSEQ multiplex PCR; TCRdb's table is partial and in-frame only. The sample lists about 130,000 clones, about 91% occurring once. This receptor was obtained from a man aged 50 to 59 with acute or convalescent COVID-19. V and J are TRBV10-1 and TRBJ2-1; 7 bases fit TRBD2. Sequenced sample: peripheral blood. CDR3 bases: TGCGCCAGCAGTATAGCGCCCGGGGAGGGTGAGCAGTTCTTC. The encoded protein is CASSIAPGEGEQFF.